The clone carrying this T cell receptor (beta chain) was recorded only once. No antigen is known for it. Sequencing targeted expressed TCRB transcripts, as all isolated RNA had been reverse transcribed. This table comes from immunoSEQ multiplex PCR, and its TCRdb copy is limited to in-frame clones, with some not included. This sample has about 620,000 clones; about 16% occur once, and the top ten carry about 0.087%. The V gene end was trimmed by 5 bases and the J gene end by 8 bases; junction bases not matched to a gene: 8. Germline CDR1 SGHTA, CDR2 FQGNSA. CDR3 size: 15 residues. The source of the sample is a study of beta chain features in type 1 diabetes. Overall study context: The patient and healthy donor groups were comparable for age, gender and cell yields.

Study findings and constraints: Sequencing of cDNA might inflate the share of cells that strongly express TCR. When Type 1 diabetes patients were examined, their TCRB CDR3s proved moderately but significantly shorter in all four CD4+ subsets.

This clonotype was obtained from a man aged 18 to 30 in good health. The sequenced material came from naive CD4+ T cells from blood. This rearrangement joins TRBV7-2 to TRBJ2-2, with TRBD2 matching 10 bases. The CDR3 region is CASSPASGSGGELFF. CDR3 DNA sequence: TGTGCCAGCAGCCCGGCTAGCGGGAGTGGTGGGGAGCTGTTTTTT.